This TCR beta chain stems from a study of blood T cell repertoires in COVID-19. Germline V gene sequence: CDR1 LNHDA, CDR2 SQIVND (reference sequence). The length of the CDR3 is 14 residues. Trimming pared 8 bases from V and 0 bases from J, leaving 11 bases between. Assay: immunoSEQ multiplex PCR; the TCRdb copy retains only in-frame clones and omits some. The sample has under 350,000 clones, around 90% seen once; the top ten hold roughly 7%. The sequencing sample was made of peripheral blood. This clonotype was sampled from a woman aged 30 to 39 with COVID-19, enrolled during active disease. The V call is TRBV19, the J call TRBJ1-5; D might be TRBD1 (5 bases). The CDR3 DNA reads TGTGCCAGTTCCAGGGTAAATAGCAATCAGCCCCAGCATTTT. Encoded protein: CASSRVNSNQPQHF.